This T cell receptor beta chain was observed in a study of shared clonotypes between healthy human individuals. This clone has a single count. All donors were healthy HIV-negative adults lacking recent acute infections or vaccinations. Loaded into unsorted PBMC replicate PCRs was about 310 ng DNA, 25,000 to 30,000 T cell genomes. Sequencing was performed with immunoSEQ multiplex PCR; in TCRdb, only in-frame clones are kept and a portion is missing. Here the sample spans about 500,000 clones, over 60% being singletons. Germline values: CDR1 SGHTA, CDR2 FQGTGA. CDR3 length: 15 amino acids. V shed 3 bases and J shed 3 bases, with 13 bases lying between them.

The sample was PBMCs. This sequence joins TRBV7-3 and TRBJ2-3; possible D gene TRBD2, 5 bases. The sequence derives from a middle-aged woman in good health. Some clones in this sample may be carry-over from other donors' samples. The CDR3 DNA is TGTGCCAGCAGCTTTGGGGTTTCGGGAACAGATACGCAGTATTTT. Its protein product is CASSFGVSGTDTQYF.